This TCR beta chain was found in a study of blood T cell repertoires in COVID-19. Background on the study: The analysed material was cDNA or gDNA that came from T cells, B-cell-depleted T cells, or PBMCs.

Clones were sequenced by immunoSEQ multiplex PCR, and TCRdb holds only the in-frame ones, with some missing. The sample holds 100,000 to 150,000 clones, more than 70% seen once. Worth noting for this clone: The sample has other DNA sequences that encode this CDR3 too.

This sequence originates from a man in his sixties with acute or convalescent COVID-19. Sequencing was performed on peripheral blood.

The CDR3 nucleotides read TGTGCCACCAGTGCACAGGGTAACTATGGCTACACCTTC. The encoded protein is CATSAQGNYGYTF. This chain connects TRBV24-1 to TRBJ1-2, with D possibly being TRBD1 (6 bases). Germline V CDR1 and CDR2: KGHDR, SFDVKD. This CDR3 spans 13 amino acids. V was pared by 5 bases and J by 1 base, with 7 bases between.